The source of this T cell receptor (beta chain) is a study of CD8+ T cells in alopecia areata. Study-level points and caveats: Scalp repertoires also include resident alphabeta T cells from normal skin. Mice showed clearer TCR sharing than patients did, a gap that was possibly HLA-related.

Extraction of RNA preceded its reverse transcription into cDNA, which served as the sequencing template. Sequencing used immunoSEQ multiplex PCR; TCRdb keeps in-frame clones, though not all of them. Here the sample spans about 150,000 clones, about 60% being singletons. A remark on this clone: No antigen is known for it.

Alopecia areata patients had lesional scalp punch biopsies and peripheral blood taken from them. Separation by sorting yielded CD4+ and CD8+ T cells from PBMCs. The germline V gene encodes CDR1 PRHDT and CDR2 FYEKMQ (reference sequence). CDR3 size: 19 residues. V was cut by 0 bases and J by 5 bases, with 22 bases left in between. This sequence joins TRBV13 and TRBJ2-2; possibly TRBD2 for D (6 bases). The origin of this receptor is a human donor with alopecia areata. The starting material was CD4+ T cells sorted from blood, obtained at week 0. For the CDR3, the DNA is TGTGCCAGCAGCTTAGGCGGGGTCGGGAGACGGCCAAGAACCGGGGAGCTGTTTTTT. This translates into CASSLGGVGRRPRTGELFF.